Presented here are 8 T cell receptor beta chains from one specimen sequenced in a study of cytomegalovirus exposure and HLA in healthy donors. 60 Vbeta and 13 Jbeta primers were used in PCR. Profiling relied on immunoSEQ multiplex PCR, and the TCRdb table lists in-frame clones only, not all of them. The data show more than 80,000 clones, 70% to 85% seen once. The sequenced sample consisted of PBMCs. The receptors originated from a man in his fifties or sixties in good health and CMV-seronegative.

This rearrangement joins TRBV19 to TRBJ2-7; TRBD1 might be the D (5 bases). In germline, CDR1 is LNHDA, CDR2 SQIVND (reference sequence). The CDR3 consists of 13 residues. The V end was cut by 1 base, the J end by 7 bases, with 11 bases between. The CDR3 sequence: CASSIAPGIEQYV. The CDR3 nucleotides read TGTGCCAGTAGTATAGCCCCAGGGATTGAGCAGTACGTC.

This clone was picked up one time. This sequence joins TRBV7-9 and TRBJ2-3; no clear D gene. The germline gives CDR1 SEHNR, CDR2 FQNEAQ (reference sequence). The CDR3 is 15 amino acids. V lost 3 bases to trimming and J lost 3 bases, with 13 bases between them. The CDR3 DNA is TGTGCCAGCAGCTTCAAGTCTCTCCGGACAGATACGCAGTATTTT. Amino acids: CASSFKSLRTDTQYF.

V is TRBV7-2 and J is TRBJ2-2; the match to TRBD2 covers 8 bases. The germline CDR1 and CDR2 sequences are SGHTA and FQGNSA. The V and J ends lost 4 bases and 5 bases, in that order; junction bases with no gene match: 6. There are 15 residues in the CDR3. The CDR3 loop is CASSSGGPGTGELFF. Written as DNA, the CDR3 is TGTGCCAGCAGCTCGGGGGGGCCGGGGACCGGGGAGCTGTTTTTT.

The rearrangement links TRBV25-1 to TRBJ2-3, with TRBD2 matching over 11 bases. There are 15 residues in the CDR3. Germline V CDR1 and CDR2: MGHDK, SYGVNS. After removal of 6 bases from V and 3 bases from J, the junction contained 5 bases not matched to a gene. CDR3 DNA: TGTGCCAGCAGCTCTAGCGGGGGGTGGACAGATACGCAGTATTTT. Translating it yields CASSSSGGWTDTQYF. Full variable domain (remainder filled in from reference TRBV25-1 and TRBJ2-3): EADIYQTPRYLVIGTGKKITLECSQTMGHDKMYWYQQDPGMELHLIHYSYGVNSTEKGDLSSESTVSRIRTEHFPLTLESARPSHTSQYLCASSSSGGWTDTQYFGPGTRLTVL.

Written as DNA, the CDR3 is TGCGCCAGCAGCTTAACTAGCGGGTTGACAGGGGAGCTGTTTTTT. It specifies CASSLTSGLTGELFF. The genes are TRBV5-1 and TRBJ2-2; 9 bases agree with TRBD2. Per germline, CDR1 SGHRS and CDR2 YFSETQ. This CDR3 is 15 amino acids long. With V trimmed by 2 bases and J by 8 bases, 7 bases remained unmatched.

This clone was seen a few times. The chain uses TRBV9 and TRBJ2-1; TRBD2 matches at 12 bases. Per germline, CDR1 SGDLS and CDR2 YYNGEE. The J segment lost 2 bases and the V segment lost 4 bases, leaving 7 bases of the junction unmatched. The CDR3 consists of 17 residues. The CDR3 region is CASSSRASGGAYNEQFF. The DNA of the CDR3 is TGTGCCAGCAGCTCCCGGGCTAGCGGGGGGGCCTACAATGAGCAGTTCTTC.

This clone is a singleton in its sample. This chain links TRBV6-5 with TRBJ2-1; D gene ambiguous. V was cut by 4 bases and J by 5 bases, with 12 bases left in between. The CDR3 totals 14 residues. CDR1 is MNHEY, CDR2 SVGAGI, per germline. CDR3 amino acids: CASSFAKDNNEQFF. CDR3 DNA sequence: TGTGCCAGCAGTTTTGCCAAAGACAACAATGAGCAGTTCTTC.

As regards this clone: This sample includes further DNA sequences coding for the same CDR3. The chain carries TRBV7-9 and TRBJ2-3; D remains unclear. The CDR3 is 14 residues long. The V end was cut by 0 bases, the J end by 2 bases, with 6 bases between. CDR1 and CDR2 (germline): SEHNR, FQNEAQ (reference sequence). CDR3 DNA: TGTGCCAGCAGCTTAGCTGCAGACACAGATACGCAGTATTTT. As protein: CASSLAADTDTQYF. The full variable domain, in which reference TRBV7-9 and TRBJ2-3 provide the parts outside the CDR3, is DTGVSQNPRHKITKRGQNVTFRCDPISEHNRLYWYRQTLGQGPEFLTYFQNEAQLEKSRLLSDRFSAERPKGSFSTLEIQRTEQGDSAMYLCASSLAADTDTQYFGPGTRLTVL.